The clone carrying this TCR beta chain was recorded a few times. The CDR3 has 15 amino acids. V lost 2 bases and J lost 3; bases outside the gene matches: 4. Germline loops: CDR1 MNHEY, CDR2 SVGEGT. The sample belongs to a study of blood T cell repertoires in COVID-19. In the study overall: Samples taken during acute and convalescent COVID-19 were collected in the United States, Italy and Spain. The analysed material was cDNA or gDNA that came from T cells, B-cell-depleted T cells, or PBMCs.

Seattle patients were enrolled while actively infected and followed longitudinally. Source study methods: Reference gene primers were amplified, and this amplification served to estimate nucleated cell counts. This table comes from immunoSEQ multiplex PCR, and its TCRdb copy is limited to in-frame clones, with some not included. V and J calls plus clone size are reproduced from that table; the DNA served to infer D and trimming. Among about 150,000 clones listed, about 85% were seen once. Material for sequencing was peripheral blood. V usage is TRBV6-2 or TRBV6-3 and J usage is TRBJ1-5; TRBD1 agrees at 7 bases. The receptor was derived from a man between 60 and 70 years old with COVID-19, enrolled during active disease. CDR3 amino acids: CASSYGGQINQPQHF. As DNA, the CDR3 is TGTGCCAGCAGTTACGGGGGACAGATCAATCAGCCCCAGCATTTT.